The source of this TCR beta chain is a study of blood T cells in healthy people across ages. Findings and caveats of the study: Diversity of TCR beta per million T cells declined in a roughly linear way with age.

Concerning this clonotype itself: The target antigen is unknown.

A second PCR, run for about 7 to 11 cycles, used a sample-barcoded 5' primer plus a J-beta primer mix. TCRdb re-analysed the 5' RACE reads in MiXCR, keeping a single row per CDR3 protein. The repertoire includes 450,000 to 650,000 distinct CDR3 sequences, approximately 25% of them detected once, and roughly 9% sits in the top ten. Trimming removed 4 bases from V and 5 bases from J; junction bases left unmatched: 7. Per germline, CDR1 ENHRY and CDR2 SYGVKD. The CDR3 runs 15 residues. This sample also appeared in a second study, on T cells of mothers and their children. That report adds: Reverse transcription into cDNA received all extracted RNA, at roughly 1.4 ug per 15 ul.

The specimen sequenced was blood. The gene calls are TRBV10-3 and TRBJ2-5, with 10 bases fitting TRBD2. This TCR was sampled from a boy aged 10-17 years in good health. CDR3 sequence: CAISGELAGSETQYF. CDR3 nucleotides: TGTGCCATCAGTGGGGAACTAGCGGGGTCGGAGACCCAGTACTTC.